Reported below is one T cell receptor beta chain. Data came from immunoSEQ multiplex PCR; TCRdb stores just in-frame clones and leaves some out. The sample has about 83,000 clones, 85% to 90% seen once. The data stem from a study of blood T cell repertoires in COVID-19. Germline-derived CDR1 and CDR2 are SGHNT and YENEEA. Deletions cut 0 bases from V and 5 bases from J, with 6 bases between. The CDR3 spans 13 residues. The chain employs TRBV11-3 and TRBJ2-3; D may be TRBD1 (5 bases). The TCR originated in an elderly woman in a cohort sampled during active or convalescent COVID-19. Sequencing was performed on peripheral blood. The CDR3 DNA follows: TGTGCCAGCAGCTTAGATCAGGGAGATACGCAGTATTTT. The encoded protein is CASSLDQGDTQYF.